This T cell receptor beta chain was identified in a study of shared clonotypes between healthy human individuals. Naive CD8 isolation took CD45RO-negative cells positively selected for CCR7 and excluded terminally differentiated effector memory CD45RA+ cells. None of the donors, who were healthy HIV-negative adults, had recently had acute infections or vaccinations. All participating donors were Caucasian adults from Nashville, Tennessee. Notes on the study in general: It was observed that roughly 5.4% of naive CD4 clonotypes were shared across a handful of donors. Naive subsets usually exceeded memory subsets in estimated richness.

This table comes from immunoSEQ multiplex PCR, and its TCRdb copy is limited to in-frame clones, with some not included. Of millions of clones listed, 85% to 95% were seen once; the top ten hold about 1.8%. A word on this clone: Its antigen is unknown.

The TCR sequence derives from a man between 18 and 35 years old in good health. Some clones in this sample may be carry-over from other donors' samples. The specimen was naive CD8+ T cells from PBMCs.

The CDR3 DNA reads as TGTGCCAGCAGCCTCGGTGGGGGGCGGAATGGCTACACCTTC. Translated, it gives CASSLGGGRNGYTF. The chain joins TRBV11-1 to TRBJ1-2; weak D call: TRBD1 (6 bases). Trimming removed 5 bases at V and 6 bases at J, with 16 bases between. This CDR3 spans 14 amino acids. The germline V gene encodes CDR1 SGHAT and CDR2 FQDESV (reference sequence).